This entry describes one T cell receptor (beta chain). The antigen this receptor binds is unknown. No base quality information exists; no much larger clone differs at one position. The sample belongs to a study of OX40 agonist ivuxolimab in advanced cancers. Regarding the complete study: The costimulatory receptor OX40 (CD134) was targeted by ivuxolimab, a fully human IgG2 agonistic monoclonal antibody. Intravenous ivuxolimab was administered to patients every 2 weeks at six dose levels: 0.01, 0.1, 0.3, 1.5, 3 and 10 mg/kg. Of the 50 to 55 patients in dose escalation, about 20 had hepatocellular carcinoma, some 15 had melanoma, 9 had renal cell carcinoma and 9 had head and neck cancer. In the dose-escalation cohort, roughly 82% of patients were male, and the mean age was 60 years with a range of roughly 20 to 85. Patients were allowed to have had prior anti-PD-1, anti-PD-L1 or anti-CTLA-4 therapy, and approximately 40% of the dose-escalation patients had been treated with checkpoint inhibitors. Partial responses occurred in three dose-escalation patients: two with cutaneous melanoma and one with hepatocellular carcinoma. Peripheral TCRbeta sequencing aimed to test whether ivuxolimab altered TCR sequence diversity and caused clonal T-cell expansion. The paper reports the monotherapy dose-escalation portion (N of about 52 patients) of the phase I ivuxolimab trial.

For sequencing of the TCRbeta CDR3 region, genomic DNA was extracted from the sorted cells. TCRbeta CDR3 regions were sequenced using the immunoSEQ Assay. This immuneACCESS table, as held by TCRdb, lists in-frame sequences with V and J called but not all clones. Of the missing ones, under half trace to an unresolved V gene in checked studies; the others have no known cause. The sample records roughly 90,000 clones, about nine tenths of which are singletons. The ten most abundant clones make up 0.33% of the sample. The trial excluded patients who had a history of autoimmune disease or were on systemic immunosuppression. Peripheral blood for TCR sequencing was collected from all dose cohorts at baseline, on cycle 4 day 1, and on cycle 7 day 1. The samples were taken from a phase I, first-in-human, multicenter, open-label dose-escalation trial of ivuxolimab. The trial enrolled adults with locally advanced or metastatic head and neck squamous cell, hepatocellular, melanoma or renal cell carcinoma. Before TCR sequencing, CD4+ and CD8+ T cells were separately sorted from peripheral blood.

Here is what the overall study found, with its caveats: After ivuxolimab, CD8+ T cells had more expanded clones than CD4+ T cells on average. Low levels of normalized T-cell clonal expansion were also seen in some patients who did not respond. At doses of 0.1 to 3.0 mg/kg, clonal expansion of both CD4+ and CD8+ blood T cells was observed from baseline to week 6. In the 0.1-3.0 mg/kg groups, partial responders were among the patients with the lowest normalized peripheral clonal expansion, particularly in CD8+ T cells. The antigen specificity of the peripheral T cells that underwent clonal expansion was not determined.

Source: CD4+ or CD8+ T cells sorted from blood, taken in a trial of the OX40 agonist ivuxolimab. This TCR came from an adult with an advanced solid tumor such as melanoma, head and neck, liver or kidney cancer.

The DNA is as follows: TGTGCCAGCAGCTTGGGCCCACAGGGGCGCCACGAGCAGTACTTC. Translated, this gives CASSLGPQGRHEQYF. This sequence uses TRBV5-6 and TRBJ2-7, with 7 junctional bases fitting TRBD1. Looking up the germline V gene yields CDR1 SGHDT and CDR2 YYEEEE. Trimming takes 0 bases off V and 5 bases off J; junction bases not matched to a gene: 8. The CDR3 numbers 15 residues from cysteine through phenylalanine. CDR3 DNA is the only sequence kept; it has 45 bases, read in frame from the first base.